These 2 T cell receptor beta chains share one sample of origin, sequenced in a study of blood T cell repertoires in COVID-19. Sequenced by immunoSEQ multiplex PCR; TCRdb stores in-frame clones only, minus some. The sample includes about 200,000 clones, approximately 86% of them seen just once. The sample taken for sequencing was PBMCs or T cells enriched from blood (not recorded which). Receptors were obtained from a young woman who had recovered from COVID-19.

This chain links TRBV30 with TRBJ1-2; D is undetermined. This CDR3 has 13 amino acids. Germline CDR1 is GTSNPN and CDR2 is SVGIG (reference sequence). V was clipped by 4 bases and J by 4 bases, with 13 bases between them. The DNA for the CDR3 is TGTGCCTGGACTAAAAAGGAGAGCTATGGCTACACCTTC. This gives the protein CAWTKKESYGYTF.

V is TRBV12-3 or TRBV12-4 and J is TRBJ2-1, with TRBD2 as a possible D gene (5 bases). This CDR3 spans 11 amino acids. V lost 6 bases to trimming and J lost 8 bases, with 8 bases between them. CDR3 residues: CASSPGDEQFF. DNA of the CDR3: TGTGCCAGCAGCCCCGGGGATGAGCAGTTCTTC.